What follows are 10 T cell receptor beta chains derived from one specimen sequenced in a study of T cell responses to AZD1222 COVID-19 vaccine. Profiling relied on immunoSEQ multiplex PCR, and the TCRdb table lists in-frame clones only, not all of them. The data show fewer than 150,000 clones, approximately 93% seen once. The sequences come from peripheral blood, collected on day 0 of AZD1222 vaccination. The receptors here all came from an adult in good health.

The chain joins TRBV28 to TRBJ1-1; tentatively, D is TRBD1 (5 bases). There are 15 residues in the CDR3. Per germline, CDR1 MDHEN and CDR2 SYDVKM. V was cut by 6 bases and J by 1 base, with 15 bases left in between. CDR3 amino acids: CASRISGTSNTEAFF. The DNA of the CDR3 is TGTGCCAGCAGAATTTCCGGGACCTCGAACACTGAAGCTTTCTTT.

With regard to this clone: A read error may account for a junction end that differs from germline. The CDR3: CASSTSGGGNGKLFF. Here the CDR3 DNA reads TGTGCCAGTAGTACCTCCGGAGGGGGCAATGGAAAACTGTTTTTT. V gene TRBV19 combines with J gene TRBJ1-4; 7 bases are shared with TRBD1. This CDR3 spans 15 amino acids. The germline V gene has CDR1 LNHDA and CDR2 SQIVND (reference sequence).

V and J are TRBV6-2 or TRBV6-3 and TRBJ2-3; the D gene is possibly TRBD2 (6 bases). V was trimmed by 2 bases and J by 6 bases, leaving 15 bases between them. The germline gives CDR1 MNHEY, CDR2 SVGEGT. The CDR3 sequence is 15 residues long. CDR3: CASSYPGTPEDTQYF. In DNA form, the CDR3 reads TGTGCCAGCAGTTACCCGGGGACTCCCGAGGATACGCAGTATTTT.

V is TRBV19 and J is TRBJ1-5; D gene unclear. CDR1 and CDR2 (germline): LNHDA, SQIVND (reference sequence). CDR3 size: 12 residues. V shed 6 bases and J shed 1 base, with 4 bases lying between them. The CDR3 DNA is TGTGCCAGTAGAGGGAGCAATCAGCCCCAGCATTTT. Its translation: CASRGSNQPQHF.

CDR3 DNA sequence: TGTGCCAGTAAGACTAGCGGGAACACCGGGGAGCTGTTTTTT. Its protein product is CASKTSGNTGELFF. V usage is TRBV19 and J usage is TRBJ2-2, with 9 bases that match TRBD2. CDR1 is LNHDA and CDR2 is SQIVND in the germline V gene (reference sequence). J was trimmed by 1 base and V by 7 bases; bases with no gene match: 1. The CDR3 length is 14 residues.

The chain uses TRBV29-1 and TRBJ2-7; D assignment may be TRBD1 or TRBD2 (5 bases each). From germline, CDR1 is SQVTM and CDR2 ANQGSEA. The CDR3 runs to 14 residues. V gave up 7 bases and J gave up 6 bases, with 22 bases separating them. The chain's CDR3 is CSARAVEGRVEQYF. CDR3 nucleotide sequence: TGCAGCGCAAGAGCCGTCGAGGGGCGAGTCGAGCAGTACTTC.

Points on this clone: At one end, the junction sequence differs from germline, possibly due to a read error. The chain uses TRBV9 and TRBJ1-2; perhaps TRBD1 as D (6 bases). CDR1 SGDLS and CDR2 YYNGEE come from the germline V gene. The CDR3 loop spans 14 amino acids. Here the CDR3 DNA reads TGTGCCAGCAGCGTAGCGGGGGCGGACTATGGCTACGCCTTC. Translation: CASSVAGADYGYAF.

The chain joins TRBV6-5 to TRBJ1-2; D not certain. In germline, CDR1 is MNHEY, CDR2 SVGAGI. The V and J ends lost 2 bases and 8 bases respectively, with 12 bases between them. There are 13 residues in the CDR3. The CDR3 DNA follows: TGTGCCAGCAGTTACGCAGAAGGGTACGGCTACACCTTC. Residues: CASSYAEGYGYTF.

V is TRBV28 and J is TRBJ1-4; D possibly corresponds to TRBD1 (6 bases). The CDR3 is 14 amino acids. Germline V gene sequence: CDR1 MDHEN, CDR2 SYDVKM. The V and J ends lost 4 bases and 2 bases respectively, with 8 bases between them. CDR3 residues: CASSWGHTNEKLFF. CDR3 sequence (DNA): TGTGCCAGCAGTTGGGGGCATACTAATGAAAAACTGTTTTTT.

J is TRBJ2-7 and V is TRBV5-1; 7 nucleotides align to TRBD1. Germline CDR1 and CDR2: SGHRS and YFSETQ. V dropped 0 bases and J dropped 3; count of bases not matched to a gene: 6. The CDR3 totals 15 residues. CDR3 region: CASSLVTGVSYEQYF. As DNA, the CDR3 is TGCGCCAGCAGCTTGGTAACAGGGGTTAGCTACGAGCAGTACTTC.